This T cell receptor beta chain originates from a study of cytomegalovirus exposure and HLA in healthy donors. For the study at large: In a later analysis, the approximately 110 validation repertoires were reported to have used the same platform as the 600 to 800 first-cohort repertoires.

With regard to this clone: No antigen is known for it.

Overall study results and limits: Usually a TCR sequence was rare, but some public TCRs were found in many donors. Specific recognition of CMV antigens was confirmed in vitro for a few chains (all CMV-associated). Reports indicated that the classifier achieved high specificity and sensitivity in diagnosing cytomegalovirus status.

Clones were read by immunoSEQ multiplex PCR, and TCRdb kept only the in-frame ones, dropping some. The data show about 66,000 clones, about 97% seen once. This receptor was identified in a woman aged 18-29 years in good health and CMV-seropositive. Sequencing used PBMCs.

The CDR3 coding sequence is TGCAGCGTCTTTAGCGGACACACCTACGAGCAGTACTTC. As protein: CSVFSGHTYEQYF. The V gene is TRBV29-1, the J gene TRBJ2-7; a weak D match, TRBD2 (6 bases). V was cut by 6 bases and J by 2 bases, with 14 bases left in between. The CDR3 loop spans 13 amino acids. The germline V gene has CDR1 SQVTM and CDR2 ANQGSEA.